The clone carrying this T cell receptor beta chain was counted a single time. The ends were cut back, 4 bases at V and 0 bases at J, with 11 bases in the middle. Germline loops: CDR1 SGHRS, CDR2 YFSETQ. The CDR3 has 15 amino acids. The sample originates from a study of blood T cell repertoires in COVID-19. Study details: COVID-19 samples, acute and convalescent, were from the United States, Italy and Spain. PBMCs, B-cell-depleted T cells, or T cells provided the cDNA or gDNA that made up the material.

Original processing methods: Using reference gene primer amplification, nucleated cell counts were estimated. The repertoire was sequenced with immunoSEQ multiplex PCR; TCRdb's copy has only in-frame clones and lacks some. The V and J calls and clone size were taken over from that table, and D and trimming were inferred from the DNA. The sample holds 150,000 to 200,000 clones; approximately 85% are singletons and the top ten take 9.8%. What was sequenced was peripheral blood. The V gene is TRBV5-1, the J gene TRBJ2-1; TRBD1 might be the D (6 bases). This clonotype was sampled from an elderly woman with acute or convalescent COVID-19. The CDR3 spells CASSPQGNSYNEQFF. The CDR3 region has the DNA TGCGCCAGCAGCCCACAGGGTAACTCCTACAATGAGCAGTTCTTC.